The 28 T cell receptor beta chains below come from one sample, sequenced in a study of CD8 T cells in Susac syndrome. cDNA came from roughly 0.53 to 1 ug RNA primed by random hexamers. TCRdb itself ran the immunoSEQ multiplex PCR reads through MiXCR, one entry per CDR3 protein. The sample lists approximately 190,000 distinct CDR3 sequences; more than 85% were seen once. The specimen sequenced was CD8+ T cells from PBMCs. These receptors all stem from a human donor with Susac syndrome.

The genes are TRBV9 and TRBJ2-7, with a tentative D call TRBD2 (5 bases). V was cut by 0 bases and J by 0 bases, with 10 bases left in between. The germline V gene encodes CDR1 SGDLS and CDR2 YYNGEE. The CDR3 is made up of 15 amino acids. The CDR3 is CASSVDPGLSYEQYF. CDR3 nucleotide sequence: TGTGCCAGCAGCGTAGATCCCGGACTCTCCTACGAGCAGTACTTC.

The chain carries TRBV4-1 and TRBJ2-3; D gene unclear. This CDR3 is built from 13 residues. CDR1 MGHRA and CDR2 YSYEKL come from the germline V gene. Trimming took 0 bases from V and 2 from J, leaving 3 bases between them. In DNA form, the CDR3 reads TGCGCCAGCAGCCAAGAGCCCACAGATACGCAGTATTTT. It yields the protein CASSQEPTDTQYF.

This chain connects TRBV12-3 or TRBV12-4 to TRBJ1-5; D gene unclear. V lost 6 bases and J lost 7, with 13 bases in between. The CDR3 consists of 13 residues. CDR3 DNA: TGTGCCAGCAGCCGTAACCCCGGACAGCCCCAGCATTTT. Its protein product is CASSRNPGQPQHF.

This chain uses TRBV5-1 with TRBJ1-1; a possible D gene is TRBD1 (5 bases). CDR3 length: 13 amino acids. CDR1 is SGHRS and CDR2 is YFSETQ in the germline V gene. Trimming left V 0 bases short and J 6 bases short, with 9 bases between. The CDR3 region has the DNA TGCGCCAGCAGCTTGGTTAGGGGCGCTGAAGCTTTCTTT. Translation: CASSLVRGAEAFF.

The chain combines TRBV15 with TRBJ1-5; no firm D call. V was cut by 0 bases and J by 6 bases, with 6 bases left in between. This CDR3 spans 13 amino acids. Germline CDR1 reads LNHNV; CDR2 reads YYDKDF (reference sequence). CDR3 region: CATSRDPPQPQHF. The CDR3 DNA reads as TGTGCCACCAGCAGAGATCCCCCTCAGCCCCAGCATTTT.

This clonotype was detected only a few times. This chain joins TRBV12-3 or TRBV12-4 and TRBJ1-5; no reliable D call. The CDR3 contains 13 residues. With 5 bases removed from V and 4 bases from J, the gap between germline ends came to 9 bases. CDR3 loop: CASSPAGNQPQHF. The DNA of the CDR3 is TGTGCCAGCAGTCCCGCAGGAAATCAGCCCCAGCATTTT.

The chain combines TRBV28 with TRBJ2-7; D is possibly TRBD1 (5 bases). V was pared by 3 bases and J by 4 bases, with 16 bases between. CDR1 MDHEN and CDR2 SYDVKM come from the germline V gene. The CDR3 totals 15 residues. CDR3 loop: CASSFFMQGSYEQYF. As DNA, the CDR3 is TGTGCCAGCAGTTTCTTCATGCAGGGCTCGTACGAGCAGTACTTC.

The genes are TRBV18 and TRBJ2-3; D is undetermined. The V gene lost 0 bases and the J gene lost 0 bases, with 4 bases spanning the gap. Per the germline V gene, CDR1 is KGHSH and CDR2 is LQKENI. The CDR3 is 14 amino acids. CDR3 bases: TGTGCCAGCTCACCACCGCTAAGCACAGATACGCAGTATTTT. This codes for CASSPPLSTDTQYF.

V gene TRBV30 combines with J gene TRBJ1-1, with D tentatively TRBD1 (6 bases). Trimming stripped 4 bases from V and 0 bases from J, with 12 bases between. Germline-derived CDR1 and CDR2 are GTSNPN and SVGIG (reference sequence). The CDR3 is 14 amino acids. The CDR3 DNA reads as TGTGCCTGGACGTGGACAGAACTGAACACTGAAGCTTTCTTT. This gives the protein CAWTWTELNTEAFF.

The chain employs TRBV28 and TRBJ2-7, with D perhaps matching TRBD1 or TRBD2 (5 bases each). This CDR3 spans 15 amino acids. V lost 4 bases and J 7 bases, leaving 20 bases between the germline ends. Germline V gene data show CDR1 as MDHEN and CDR2 as SYDVKM. The CDR3 DNA reads as TGTGCCAGCAGTTATACTCCCTCAGGGTCGGGGGAGCAGTACTTC. The encoded protein is CASSYTPSGSGEQYF. Together with reference TRBV28 and TRBJ2-7, the CDR3 gives the full variable domain: DVKVTQSSRYLVKRTGEKVFLECVQDMDHENMFWYRQDPGLGLRLIYFSYDVKMKEKGDIPEGYSVSREKKERFSLILESASTNQTSMYLCASSYTPSGSGEQYFGPGTRLTVT.

The CDR3, as DNA: TGCAGTGCCAATCAAGACAGGGGTCCCTACGAGCAGTACTTC. Translated: CSANQDRGPYEQYF. The gene calls are TRBV20-1 and TRBJ2-7, with TRBD1 matching 8 bases. Trimming took 6 bases from V and 2 from J; bases not matched to a gene: 9. CDR3 length equals 14 residues. From germline, CDR1 is DFQATT and CDR2 SNEGSKA (reference sequence).

The chain has TRBV9 and TRBJ2-1; D not certain. This CDR3 spans 17 amino acids. Germline lookup yields CDR1 SGDLS and CDR2 YYNGEE. V was trimmed by 0 bases and J by 0 bases, leaving 13 bases between them. CDR3 protein: CASSVEAGLSSYNEQFF. The CDR3 DNA sequence: TGTGCCAGCAGCGTAGAGGCAGGTTTAAGCTCCTACAATGAGCAGTTCTTC.

The count of this clonotype is one. The rearrangement links TRBV9 to TRBJ2-3; 11 bases line up with TRBD2. In germline, CDR1 is SGDLS, CDR2 YYNGEE. Losses at the gene ends were 3 bases for V and 5 bases for J; bases not matched to a gene: 5. The CDR3 spans 15 residues. The CDR3 loop is CASSDRLAGQDTQYF. The CDR3 DNA reads TGTGCCAGCAGCGATCGACTAGCGGGACAAGATACGCAGTATTTT.

The chain carries TRBV6-5 and TRBJ2-1; possibly TRBD1 or TRBD2 for D (5 bases each). V was cut by 3 bases and J by 8 bases, with 20 bases left in between. CDR1 is MNHEY, CDR2 SVGAGI, per germline. The CDR3 covers 16 residues. The DNA of the CDR3 is TGTGCCAGCAGTTATGGGGCGGAGCTTTTGGAGGATGAGCAGTTCTTC. Protein sequence: CASSYGAELLEDEQFF.

V is TRBV27 and J is TRBJ1-5; D ambiguous. The length of the CDR3 is 14 residues. The V gene's germline CDR1 is MNHEY and CDR2 SMNVEV (reference sequence). V dropped 2 bases and J dropped 4 bases, with 9 bases sitting between them. CDR3 in DNA: TGTGCCAGCAGTTTAGGAGGGATGAATCAGCCCCAGCATTTT. This translates into CASSLGGMNQPQHF.

This chain joins TRBV29-1 and TRBJ2-3; D not certain. Germline lookup yields CDR1 SQVTM and CDR2 ANQGSEA. The germline V and J ends were trimmed by 2 bases and 5 bases, with 2 bases remaining between them. This CDR3 is built from 10 residues. Here the CDR3 reads CSVEIDTQYF. The CDR3 nucleotides read TGCAGCGTTGAAATAGATACGCAGTATTTT.

The chain employs TRBV25-1 and TRBJ2-1; 7 bases map to TRBD2. CDR3 length: 18 amino acids. Germline CDR1 is MGHDK and CDR2 is SYGVNS. The ends lost 1 base at V and 0 bases at J; junction bases unmatched: 9. CDR3 region: CASSELRAGTSSYNEQFF. Written as DNA, the CDR3 is TGTGCCAGCAGTGAATTAAGAGCGGGAACAAGCTCCTACAATGAGCAGTTCTTC.

J is TRBJ1-5 and V is TRBV6-1, with TRBD1 matching 8 bases. Germline V CDR1 and CDR2: MNHNS, SASEGT. Trimming removed 6 bases from V and 5 bases from J; junction bases left unmatched: 9. The CDR3 is made up of 15 amino acids. The CDR3 is CASSPTDRGYQPQHF. The DNA of the CDR3 is TGTGCCAGCAGCCCGACTGACAGGGGTTATCAGCCCCAGCATTTT.

The V and J genes are TRBV5-1 and TRBJ2-7, with 10 bases identical to TRBD1. The CDR3 consists of 14 residues. Germline V gene sequence: CDR1 SGHRS, CDR2 YFSETQ. J lost 4 bases, V lost 4 bases, and 5 bases had no gene match. This chain's CDR3 is CASSPRQGAYEQYF. As DNA, the CDR3 is TGCGCCAGCAGCCCTCGACAGGGGGCGTACGAGCAGTACTTC. Full variable domain (remainder filled in from reference TRBV5-1 and TRBJ2-7): KAGVTQTPRYLIKTRGQQVTLSCSPISGHRSVSWYQQTPGQGLQFLFEYFSETQRNKGNFPGRFSGRQFSNSRSEMNVSTLELGDSALYLCASSPRQGAYEQYFGPGTRLTVT.

As DNA, the CDR3 is TGTGCCAGCAGCGGGCAAACGTACGCGTCAGATACGCAGTATTTT. Translation gives CASSGQTYASDTQYF. The chain combines TRBV14 with TRBJ2-3; D is ambiguous. The CDR3 runs 15 residues. The V gene's germline CDR1 is SGHDN and CDR2 FVKESK. With 5 bases removed from V and 4 bases from J, the gap between germline ends came to 16 bases.

The chain uses TRBV6-5 and TRBJ2-7; either TRBD1 or TRBD2 may fit D (5 bases each). Trimming left V 8 bases short and J 7 bases short, with 15 bases between. This CDR3 region has 12 residues. Per germline, CDR1 MNHEY and CDR2 SVGAGI. Written as DNA, the CDR3 is TGTGCCAGCGGACGGGACGTTTTTGAGCAGTACTTC. This sequence encodes CASGRDVFEQYF.

This clonotype occurred once. The V call is TRBV9, the J call TRBJ2-7; no reliable D call. The germline CDR1 and CDR2 sequences are SGDLS and YYNGEE. Deletions cut 0 bases from V and 4 bases from J, with 8 bases between. There are 13 residues in the CDR3. The CDR3 DNA is TGTGCCAGCAGCGTAGATGGCAAATACGAGCAGTACTTC. It encodes CASSVDGKYEQYF. Variable domain in full (rest from reference TRBV9 and TRBJ2-7): DSGVTQTPKHLITATGQRVTLRCSPRSGDLSVYWYQQSLDQGLQFLIQYYNGEERAKGNILERFSAQQFPDLHSELNLSSLELGDSALYFCASSVDGKYEQYFGPGTRLTVT.

The gene calls are TRBV5-5 and TRBJ1-5; TRBD1 is a possible D gene (5 bases). The V gene's germline CDR1 is SGHKS and CDR2 YYEKEE (reference sequence). The V end was cut by 0 bases, the J end by 5 bases, with 9 bases between. The CDR3 spans 14 residues. DNA of the CDR3: TGTGCCAGCAGCTTGGAGGGGTCAGATCAGCCCCAGCATTTT. Translating gives CASSLEGSDQPQHF.

The rearrangement joins TRBV24-1 to TRBJ2-1; TRBD2 matches 9 bases. V trimming: 6 bases; J trimming: 5 bases; junction bases outside the gene matches: 4. The CDR3 runs 14 residues. CDR1 and CDR2 (germline): KGHDR, SFDVKD. CDR3 residues: CATSRTSVHNEQFF. The CDR3 DNA sequence: TGTGCCACCAGTAGGACTAGCGTCCACAATGAGCAGTTCTTC.

The rearrangement uses TRBV30 and TRBJ1-6; D remains unclear. CDR3 length: 12 residues. V lost 4 bases, J lost 4 bases, and 5 bases lay in between. Germline CDR1 GTSNPN, CDR2 SVGIG (reference sequence). CDR3 in amino acids: CAWTAYNSPLHF. The CDR3 DNA sequence: TGTGCCTGGACAGCGTATAATTCACCCCTCCACTTT. The full variable domain, in which reference TRBV30 and TRBJ1-6 provide the parts outside the CDR3, is SQTIHQWPATLVQPVGSPLSLECTVEGTSNPNLYWYRQAAGRGLQLLFYSVGIGQISSEVPQNLSASRPQDRQFILSSKKLLLSDSGFYLCAWTAYNSPLHFGNGTRLTVT.

The CDR3 loop reads CASRQERSYYGYTF. Here the CDR3 DNA reads TGTGCCAGCAGACAGGAGAGGAGTTACTATGGCTACACCTTC. The chain carries TRBV5-6 and TRBJ1-2, with a tentative D call TRBD1 (5 bases). Per the germline V gene, CDR1 is SGHDT and CDR2 is YYEEEE. Trimming cost V 5 bases and J 3 bases, with 14 bases left between them. The CDR3 runs to 14 residues.

This chain connects TRBV5-1 to TRBJ2-2, with 7 bases that match TRBD1. Germline CDR1 is SGHRS and CDR2 is YFSETQ. V lost 0 bases to trimming and J lost 4 bases; unmatched junction nucleotides: 9. The CDR3 spans 17 residues. The CDR3: CASSLGQGTVSTGELFF. CDR3 DNA sequence: TGCGCCAGCAGCTTGGGACAGGGAACTGTTAGCACCGGGGAGCTGTTTTTT.

The V call is TRBV12-3 or TRBV12-4, the J call TRBJ2-3, with D perhaps given as TRBD1 or TRBD2 (5 bases each). CDR3 size: 16 residues. Trimming took 4 bases from V and 4 from J, leaving 18 bases between them. The CDR3: CASSSLSLGRADTQYF. CDR3 DNA sequence: TGTGCCAGCAGTTCCTTATCATTGGGACGTGCAGATACGCAGTATTTT.